Following are 20 T cell receptor beta chains from one sample sequenced in a study of blood T cell repertoires in COVID-19 (dated by TCRdb to the early 2020s). The library relied on the immunoSEQ multiplex PCR assay. In TCRdb, the immuneACCESS table is reduced to in-frame sequences with V and J assigned. These tables do not hold every clone; where another copy was compared, an unresolved V gene accounts for under half, and the others remain unexplained. The sample has roughly 250,000 clones on record, 81% of them singletons. The top ten hold around 3% of the sample. What was sequenced was peripheral blood. Every receptor here comes from a woman aged 60-75 years with active or convalescent COVID-19.

For the CDR3, the DNA is TGTGCCACCAGCAGAGATCTCTGGGGTCGACAGAGGTCCTACAATGAGCAGTTCTTC. This encodes CATSRDLWGRQRSYNEQFF. The chain carries TRBV15 and TRBJ2-1; perhaps TRBD1 as D (5 bases). Germline assignment: CDR1 LNHNV and CDR2 YYDKDF (reference sequence). V was cut by 0 bases and J by 1 base, with 19 bases left in between. The CDR3 extends over 19 amino acids.

The chain links TRBV3-1 (or the pseudogene TRBV3-2) to TRBJ2-7; 8 bases align to TRBD1. The V gene's germline CDR1 is LGHDT and CDR2 YNNKEL (reference sequence). V dropped 4 bases and J dropped 3; count of bases not matched to a gene: 2. There are 13 residues in the CDR3. CDR3 sequence reads: CASSLGTGYEQYF. As DNA, the CDR3 is TGTGCCAGCAGCCTCGGGACAGGCTACGAGCAGTACTTC.

The V and J genes are TRBV5-5 and TRBJ2-7; D is unclear. The V end was cut by 2 bases, the J end by 1 base, with 7 bases between. Germline V gives CDR1 SGHKS, CDR2 YYEKEE (reference sequence). The CDR3 has 13 residues. CDR3 amino acids: CASSFGASYEQYF. The CDR3, as DNA: TGTGCCAGCAGCTTTGGAGCTTCCTACGAGCAGTACTTC.

The CDR3 protein is CASSAPRGEGNEQYF. CDR3 nucleotides: TGTGCCAGCAGCGCGCCTCGAGGAGAGGGTAACGAGCAGTACTTC. This chain links TRBV7-9 with TRBJ2-7; D may be TRBD2 (5 bases). CDR1 is SEHNR, CDR2 FQNEAQ, per germline (reference sequence). Trimming cost V 5 bases and J 5 bases, with 19 bases left between them. CDR3 length equals 15 residues.

This clone has a single count. The V call is TRBV12-3 or TRBV12-4, the J call TRBJ2-7; D is ambiguous. The V and J ends lost 3 bases and 4 bases respectively, with 4 bases between them. The CDR3 consists of 11 residues. CDR3 sequence: CASSFEYEQYF. Written as DNA, the CDR3 is TGTGCCAGCAGTTTCGAGTACGAGCAGTACTTC.

This clone has only one observation. The chain uses TRBV7-9 and TRBJ1-1; 9 bases are shared with TRBD1. Trimming took 6 bases from V and 6 from J; bases not matched to a gene: 11. Germline lookup yields CDR1 SEHNR and CDR2 FQNEAQ (reference sequence). The CDR3 loop spans 15 amino acids. The CDR3 sequence: CASRAGTGLPSEAFF. CDR3 in DNA: TGTGCCAGCAGAGCCGGGACAGGGTTGCCGTCTGAAGCTTTCTTT.

This chain joins TRBV5-1 and TRBJ2-1; 9 bases are shared with TRBD1. The germline CDR1 and CDR2 sequences are SGHRS and YFSETQ. After removal of 1 base from V and 1 base from J, the junction contained 9 bases not matched to a gene. The CDR3 has 18 residues. The CDR3 loop is CASSLFGDRVGSYNEQFF. DNA of the CDR3: TGCGCCAGCAGCTTGTTCGGGGACAGGGTCGGGTCCTACAATGAGCAGTTCTTC.

This clone came up a few times. The chain combines TRBV2 with TRBJ1-2; D uncertain. The CDR3 spans 11 residues. V dropped 5 bases and J dropped 5 bases, with 6 bases sitting between them. Germline V gives CDR1 SNHLY, CDR2 FYNNEI. CDR3 sequence reads: CASSSRYGYTF. The CDR3 DNA reads as TGTGCCAGCAGTTCCAGATATGGCTACACCTTC.

V and J are TRBV2 and TRBJ2-1, with 8 nucleotides matching TRBD2. Per germline, CDR1 SNHLY and CDR2 FYNNEI. J gave up 3 bases and V 4 bases, and 8 bases lay outside the gene matches. The CDR3 covers 16 residues. CDR3 region: CASSGTGAGVYNEQFF. CDR3 nucleotides: TGTGCCAGCAGTGGGACTGGAGCGGGGGTCTACAATGAGCAGTTCTTC.

The chain employs TRBV5-4 and TRBJ2-7; weak D call: TRBD2 (7 bases). Trimming took off 4 bases at V and 0 bases at J, with 14 bases between the two ends. CDR1 and CDR2 (germline): SGHNT, YYREEE (reference sequence). The CDR3 has 15 amino acids. CDR3 in amino acids: CASSPRGGSSYEQYF. The CDR3 DNA sequence: TGTGCCAGCAGCCCTAGGGGGGGCTCCTCCTACGAGCAGTACTTC.

This chain joins TRBV15 and TRBJ2-5; 11 bases agree with TRBD2. CDR3 size: 15 residues. Germline loops: CDR1 LNHNV, CDR2 YYDKDF (reference sequence). V lost 5 bases, J lost 4 bases, and 6 bases stayed unmatched. The CDR3 DNA follows: TGTGCCACCAGCGGACTTCTAGCGGGGGGAGAGACCCAGTACTTC. It specifies CATSGLLAGGETQYF.

There are a few counts of this clone. The rearrangement uses TRBV6-2 or TRBV6-3 and TRBJ1-5; D not certain. V lost 2 bases to trimming and J lost 4 bases, with 12 bases between them. This CDR3 region has 15 residues. In germline, CDR1 is MNHEY, CDR2 SVGEGT. The CDR3 DNA follows: TGTGCCAGCAGTTACGAGGGTGCAATGAATCAGCCCCAGCATTTT. This encodes CASSYEGAMNQPQHF.

The rearrangement joins TRBV4-2 to TRBJ2-2, with 7 bases identical to TRBD2. The CDR3 has 17 residues. The germline V gene encodes CDR1 LGHNA and CDR2 YNFKEQ. V lost 1 base and J lost 2; bases outside the gene matches: 7. The CDR3 nucleotides are TGTGCCAGCAGCCAAGTCCCACGGACTAGAAACACCGGGGAGCTGTTTTTT. This encodes CASSQVPRTRNTGELFF.

The J gene is TRBJ2-7, the V gene TRBV12-5; 14 bases agree with TRBD2. CDR1 is LGHNT and CDR2 is FRNRAP in the germline V gene. The CDR3 totals 23 residues. Trimming removed 1 base from V and 3 bases from J; junction bases left unmatched: 23. The chain's CDR3 is CASGLALNHPGLAGAFFLYEQYF. The CDR3 DNA is TGTGCTAGTGGTTTGGCGCTGAATCACCCGGGACTAGCGGGGGCCTTCTTCCTCTACGAGCAGTACTTC.

J is TRBJ1-4 and V is TRBV29-1, with TRBD1 identical over 8 bases. Germline lookup yields CDR1 SQVTM and CDR2 ANQGSEA. J lost 3 bases, V lost 3 bases, and 12 bases had no gene match. The CDR3 runs to 17 residues. The CDR3 region is CSVEASGGQEPNEKLFF. In DNA form, the CDR3 reads TGCAGCGTTGAGGCTTCAGGGGGCCAGGAGCCTAATGAAAAACTGTTTTTT.

The chain carries TRBV11-2 and TRBJ2-7, with TRBD2 matching over 13 bases. The germline V gene encodes CDR1 SGHAT and CDR2 FQNNGV. This CDR3 is built from 17 residues. V gave up 5 bases and J gave up 2 bases; unmatched junction bases: 9. DNA of the CDR3: TGTGCCAGCAGCCCCCGCACAACTAGCGGGGGGGCCTACGAGCAGTACTTC. This gives the protein CASSPRTTSGGAYEQYF. Full variable domain (remainder filled in from reference TRBV11-2 and TRBJ2-7): EAGVAQSPRYKIIEKRQSVAFWCNPISGHATLYWYQQILGQGPKLLIQFQNNGVVDDSQLPKDRFSAERLKGVDSTLKIQPAKLEDSAVYLCASSPRTTSGGAYEQYFGPGTRLTVT.

The chain uses TRBV21-1 and TRBJ1-2; the table's D call, TRBD1, was not checked against the DNA. TRBV21-1 is shown as a pseudogene. The CDR3 loop spans 21 amino acids. The DNA for the CDR3 is TGTGCCAGCAGCAAAGATCCCATACCTGGACAGTTACGGATAAGGATCTATGGCTACACCTTC. Its translation is CASSKDPIPGQLRIRIYGYTF.

The V gene is TRBV3-1 (or the pseudogene TRBV3-2), the J gene TRBJ2-7; 10 positions match TRBD2. Germline V lookup: CDR1 LGHDT, CDR2 YNNKEL (reference sequence). Trimming removed 7 bases from V and 1 base from J; junction bases left unmatched: 7. This CDR3 is 15 amino acids long. CDR3 amino acids: CASTIRAGGSYEQYF. The CDR3 nucleotides are TGTGCCAGCACAATCAGAGCGGGGGGGTCCTACGAGCAGTACTTC.

The J gene is TRBJ2-7, the V gene TRBV6-9, with a weak D call TRBD2 (7 bases). The V gene's germline CDR1 is MNHGY and CDR2 SVAAGI. This CDR3 contains 13 residues. CDR3 DNA: TGTGCGCTCGGGGGGCCAAGCTCCTACGAGCAGTACTTC. This codes for CALGGPSSYEQYF.

The chain is built from TRBV27 and TRBJ1-1; D is perhaps TRBD1 (6 bases). V was clipped by 7 bases and J by 1 base, with 13 bases between them. This CDR3 has 14 amino acids. CDR1 MNHEY and CDR2 SMNVEV come from the germline V gene (reference sequence). CDR3 protein: CASTTGTKNTEAFF. The CDR3 bases are TGTGCCAGCACCACCGGGACAAAGAACACTGAAGCTTTCTTT.